This T cell receptor beta chain stems from a study of T cells in Graves' hyperthyroidism and ophthalmopathy. From RNA transcripts, TCR beta CDR3 regions were amplified. HTBI primers drove first-round RT-PCR of the TCR CDR3. TCRdb used MiXCR to reprocess the multiplex PCR reads, holding one entry per CDR3 protein. The sample has roughly 500,000 distinct CDR3 sequences, over 45% seen once. Exclusion of patients followed from uncontrolled infection, other autoimmune disease, pregnancy or lactation. Ten or more counts support this clonotype. Sequenced input: peripheral blood or thyroid tissue (not recorded which). This sequence was found in an adult woman with Graves' disease, either hyperthyroidism or ophthalmopathy (not recorded which).

For the CDR3, the DNA is TGTGCCAGTAGTTGGACAGGGGACCAGCACAATGAGCAGTTCTTC. Amino acids: CASSWTGDQHNEQFF. The chain carries TRBV19 and TRBJ2-1; 9 nucleotides align to TRBD1. Trimming took 5 bases from V and 5 from J; bases not matched to a gene: 7. The CDR3 loop spans 15 amino acids. Germline assignment: CDR1 LNHDA and CDR2 SQIVND (reference sequence). The whole variable domain, filled in from reference TRBV19 and TRBJ2-1, reads DGGITQSPKYLFRKEGQNVTLSCEQNLNHDAMYWYRQDPGQGLRLIYYSQIVNDFQKGDIAEGYSVSREKKESFPLTVTSAQKNPTAFYLCASSWTGDQHNEQFFGPGTRLTVL.